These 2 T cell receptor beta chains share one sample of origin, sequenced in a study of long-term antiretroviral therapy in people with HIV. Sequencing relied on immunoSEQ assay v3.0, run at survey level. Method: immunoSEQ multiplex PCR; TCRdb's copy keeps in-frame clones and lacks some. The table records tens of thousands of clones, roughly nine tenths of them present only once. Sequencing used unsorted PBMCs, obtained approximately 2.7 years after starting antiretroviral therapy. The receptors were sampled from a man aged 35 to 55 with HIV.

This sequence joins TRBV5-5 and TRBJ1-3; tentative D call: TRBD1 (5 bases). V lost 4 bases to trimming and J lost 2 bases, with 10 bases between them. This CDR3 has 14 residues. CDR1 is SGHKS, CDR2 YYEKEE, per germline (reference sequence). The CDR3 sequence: CASSRGEAGNTIYF. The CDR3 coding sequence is TGTGCCAGCAGCCGGGGGGAGGCTGGAAACACCATATATTTT.

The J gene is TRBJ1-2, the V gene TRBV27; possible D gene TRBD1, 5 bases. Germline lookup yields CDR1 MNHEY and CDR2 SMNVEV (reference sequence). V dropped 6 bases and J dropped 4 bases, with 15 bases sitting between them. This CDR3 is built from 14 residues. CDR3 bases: TGTGCCAGCAGACAAGAGGGACTGATCTATGGCTACACCTTC. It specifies CASRQEGLIYGYTF.